This is a list of T cell receptor beta chains from one sample in a study of cytomegalovirus exposure and HLA in healthy donors. Generated by immunoSEQ multiplex PCR, the TCRdb table keeps only in-frame clones and is missing some. The repertoire holds about 160,000 clones, with approximately 79% as singletons. The sequencing sample was made of PBMCs. These receptors were taken from a man in his forties or fifties in good health and CMV-seronegative. Each CDR3 is given with its conserved first and last residue. The order of the fields is V gene, CDR3 length, J gene, clone size, CDR3 protein. The listing skips clone size in some rows; elsewhere it reads once, few, many or a size class.

>TRBV7-9|14|TRBJ2-7|once
CASSSEEGINEQYF
>TRBV28|15|TRBJ2-7|-
CASTPSRDGWHEQYF
>TRBV27|14|TRBJ1-1|-
CASSGRGGHTEAFF
>TRBV7-9|13|TRBJ2-5|-
CASSLGRQETQYF
>TRBV4-1|14|TRBJ2-3|-
CASSLGGYTDTQYF
>TRBV28|14|TRBJ2-7|-
CASSIGGASYEQYF
>TRBV5-1|16|TRBJ2-7|-
CASSAPGGLAEYEQYF
>TRBV11-2|14|TRBJ2-7|-
CASSLMGSSYEQYF
>TRBV12-5|15|TRBJ2-1|once
CASGPHRDRGHEQFF
>TRBV10-1|15|TRBJ1-1|-
CASSDGEIWTTEAFF
>TRBV5-4|14|TRBJ2-5|-
CASSLESGRETQYF
>TRBV19|13|TRBJ2-5|-
CASGDRAWETQYF
>TRBV11-2|14|TRBJ2-1|-
CASSPGQSYNEQFF
>TRBV7-8|16|-|-
CASSSPGLEVIYEQYF
>TRBV28|15|TRBJ1-1|-
CASSLPLPGRAEAFF
>TRBV2|12|TRBJ2-3|-
CASRDRGDTQYF
>TRBV7-2|13|TRBJ2-7|-
CASSFGLKYEQYF
>TRBV11-1|14|TRBJ2-7|-
CASSLWAIAYEQYF
>TRBV18|14|TRBJ1-3|few
CASSPGTTGNTIYF
>TRBV19|14|TRBJ2-5|-
CASSLSRGQETQYF
>TRBV4-1|16|TRBJ2-3|-
CASSQDRGLGSDTQYF
>TRBV30|16|TRBJ2-3|few
CAWSVKGPRSTDTQYF
>TRBV30|19|TRBJ1-3|-
CAWSVSIRRVDRVPNTIYF
>TRBV4-2|14|TRBJ2-7|-
CASSQGQGAYEQYF
>TRBV6-1|11|TRBJ2-1|-
CASPNSNEQFF
>TRBV30|13|TRBJ2-3|-
CAWSTGSTDTQYF
>TRBV15|17|TRBJ2-3|-
CATSLRTSGDNTDTQYF
>TRBV5-6|18|TRBJ2-6|once
CASSLGGVLSSGANVLTF
>TRBV2|15|TRBJ1-4|once
CASSVQGQAGEKLFF
>TRBV19|15|TRBJ2-1|-
CASSISGRSGRERFF
>TRBV19|14|TRBJ2-3|-
CASSIEGATDTQYF
>TRBV5-1|18|TRBJ2-6|-
CASSLRTTGPSGANVLTF
>TRBV28|16|TRBJ2-3|-
CASSPRIAGGADTQYF
>TRBV7-9|14|TRBJ2-3|-
CASSSGTPSDTQYF
>TRBV7-2|12|TRBJ1-1|-
CASSYRGTEAFF
>TRBV2|13|TRBJ1-5|-
CASSEDRHQPQHF
>TRBV6-5|13|TRBJ2-7|-
CASSSGQGYEQYF
>TRBV5-1|15|TRBJ2-1|-
CASSPGTSGLNEQFF
>TRBV27|17|TRBJ2-6|-
CASSLSAGGAGANGLTF
>TRBV5-3|14|TRBJ2-7|once
CARSTGLAGFWQYF
>TRBV5-1|16|TRBJ2-1|-
CASSLAAQGPTNEQFF
>TRBV6-4|14|TRBJ2-5|-
CASSASGGGETQYF
>TRBV7-9|14|TRBJ2-3|once
CASSLERAEDTQYF
>TRBV9|16|TRBJ1-3|-
CASSVLQGGPGNTIYF
>TRBV5-1|16|TRBJ1-1|-
CASSPRGTGANTEAFF